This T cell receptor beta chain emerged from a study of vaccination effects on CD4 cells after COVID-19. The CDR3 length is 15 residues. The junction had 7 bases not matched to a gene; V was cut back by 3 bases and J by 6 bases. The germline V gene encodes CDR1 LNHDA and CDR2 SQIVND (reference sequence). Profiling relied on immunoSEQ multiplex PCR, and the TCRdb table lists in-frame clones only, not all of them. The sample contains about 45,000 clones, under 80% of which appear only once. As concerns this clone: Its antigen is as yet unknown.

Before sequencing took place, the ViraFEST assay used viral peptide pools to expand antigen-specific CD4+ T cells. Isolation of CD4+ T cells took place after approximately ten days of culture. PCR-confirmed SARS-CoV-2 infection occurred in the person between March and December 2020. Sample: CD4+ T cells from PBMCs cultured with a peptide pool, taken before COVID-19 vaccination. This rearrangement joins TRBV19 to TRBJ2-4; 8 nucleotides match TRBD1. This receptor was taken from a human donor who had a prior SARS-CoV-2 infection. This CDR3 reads CASSIRQGAGNIQYF. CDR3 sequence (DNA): TGTGCCAGTAGTATTCGGCAGGGGGCGGGAAACATTCAGTACTTC.